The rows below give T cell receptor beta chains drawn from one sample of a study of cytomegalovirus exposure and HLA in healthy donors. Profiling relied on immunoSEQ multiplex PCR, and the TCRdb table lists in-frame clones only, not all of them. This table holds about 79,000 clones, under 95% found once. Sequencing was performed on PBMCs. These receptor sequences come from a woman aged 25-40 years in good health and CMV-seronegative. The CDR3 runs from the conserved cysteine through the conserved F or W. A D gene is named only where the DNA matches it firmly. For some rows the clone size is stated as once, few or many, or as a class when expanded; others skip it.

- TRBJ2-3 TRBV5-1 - CASSSHRDTDTQYF TGCGCCAGCAGCTCACACAGGGACACAGATACGCAGTATTTT
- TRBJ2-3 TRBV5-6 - CASSLGRRSSTDTQYF TGTGCCAGCAGCTTGGGTCGGAGGAGTAGCACAGATACGCAGTATTTT
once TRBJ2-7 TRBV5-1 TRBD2 CASSFGTGRVEQYF TGCGCCAGCAGCTTCGGGACGGGGAGGGTCGAGCAGTACTTC
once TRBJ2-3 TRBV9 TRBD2 CASSVSPGGPGLEYF TGTGCCAGCAGCGTTTCTCCGGGAGGGCCGGGATTAGAGTATTTT
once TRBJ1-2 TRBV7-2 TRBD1 CASSLLQGAIYGYTF TGTGCCAGCAGCTTATTACAGGGGGCGATCTATGGCTACACCTTC
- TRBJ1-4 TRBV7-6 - CASSEATATNEKLFF TGTGCCAGCAGCGAAGCGACCGCAACTAATGAAAAACTGTTTTTT
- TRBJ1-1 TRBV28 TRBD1 CASSLNRARTGATEAFF TGTGCCAGCAGTTTAAATCGGGCGAGGACAGGGGCCACTGAAGCTTTCTTT
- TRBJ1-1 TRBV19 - CASIVSPGAEAFF TGTGCCAGTATTGTGTCCCCCGGGGCTGAAGCTTTCTTT
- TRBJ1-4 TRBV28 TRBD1 CASGDRGKGGEKLFF TGTGCCAGCGGGGACAGGGGAAAGGGGGGTGAAAAACTGTTTTTT
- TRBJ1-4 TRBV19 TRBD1 CASRGGAGEKLFF TGTGCCAGTAGAGGGGGCGCGGGTGAAAAACTGTTTTTT
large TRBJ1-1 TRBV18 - CASSPGDYTEAFF TGTGCCAGCTCACCGGGGGACTACACTGAAGCTTTCTTT
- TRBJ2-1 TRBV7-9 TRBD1 CASSTGTGDYEQFF TGTGCCAGCAGCACCGGGACAGGGGATTATGAGCAGTTCTTC
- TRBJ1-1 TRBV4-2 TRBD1 CASSQVDRDNTEAFF TGTGCCAGCAGCCAGGTGGACAGGGACAACACTGAAGCTTTCTTT
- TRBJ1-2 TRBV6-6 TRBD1 CASSLRGLGGYTF TGTGCCAGCAGTCTCAGGGGGTTGGGTGGCTACACCTTC
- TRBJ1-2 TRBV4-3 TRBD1 CASSQGPWGQGSANYGYTF TGCGCCAGCAGCCAAGGCCCCTGGGGACAGGGGTCGGCTAACTATGGCTACACCTTC
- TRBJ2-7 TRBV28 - CASTSPQGHEQYF TGTGCCAGCACCTCTCCACAGGGCCACGAGCAGTACTTC
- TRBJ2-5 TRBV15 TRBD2 CATSRDLGGRETQYF TGTGCCACCAGCAGAGATCTGGGAGGGCGGGAGACCCAGTACTTC
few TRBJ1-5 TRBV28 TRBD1 CASDQTGNQPQHF TGTGCCAGCGATCAGACAGGGAATCAGCCCCAGCATTTT
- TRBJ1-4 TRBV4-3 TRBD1 CASSQGDRDVEKLFF TGCGCCAGCAGCCAAGGGGACAGGGATGTCGAAAAACTGTTTTTT
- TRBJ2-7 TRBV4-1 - CASSQDPGLSSYEQYF TGCGCCAGCAGCCAAGACCCGGGACTTAGCTCCTACGAGCAGTACTTC
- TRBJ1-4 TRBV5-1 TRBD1 CASSPWTGGGNEKLFF TGCGCCAGCAGCCCCTGGACAGGGGGGGGTAATGAAAAACTGTTTTTT
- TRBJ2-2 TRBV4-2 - CASSPEVPNTGELFF TGTGCCAGCAGCCCCGAGGTACCTAACACCGGGGAGCTGTTTTTT
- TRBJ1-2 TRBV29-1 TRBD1 CSVSNPGQASYGYTF TGCAGCGTCAGTAACCCGGGACAGGCTTCCTATGGCTACACCTTC
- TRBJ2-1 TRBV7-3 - CASSLTSGLLISSEQFF TGTGCCAGCAGCTTAACGTCAGGGTTACTAATTTCAAGTGAGCAGTTCTTC
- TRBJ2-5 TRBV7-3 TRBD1 CASSPDRAETQYF TGTGCCAGCAGCCCGGACAGGGCAGAGACCCAGTACTTC
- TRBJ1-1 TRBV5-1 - CASSLNREMNTEAFF TGCGCCAGCAGCTTGAACAGGGAGATGAACACTGAAGCTTTCTTT
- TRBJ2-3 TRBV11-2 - CASSFVRGGGGTDTQYF TGTGCCAGCAGCTTTGTGCGGGGAGGCGGCGGGACAGATACGCAGTATTTT
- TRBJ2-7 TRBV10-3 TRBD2 CAISDDGTSGRIYEQYF TGTGCCATCAGTGACGACGGGACTAGCGGGAGGATCTACGAGCAGTACTTC
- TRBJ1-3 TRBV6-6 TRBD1 CVSSYRQGRGNTIYF TGTGTCAGCAGTTATCGACAGGGACGTGGAAACACCATATATTTT
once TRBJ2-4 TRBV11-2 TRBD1 CASSLVFRAQGNIQYF TGTGCCAGCAGCTTAGTTTTCAGGGCACAGGGGAACATTCAGTACTTC
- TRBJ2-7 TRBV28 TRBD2 CASTGRGREIYEQYF TGTGCCAGCACCGGGAGGGGGAGGGAGATCTACGAGCAGTACTTC
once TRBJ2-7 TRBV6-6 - CASRFGRDISYEQYF TGTGCCAGCAGATTCGGCCGGGATATCTCCTACGAGCAGTACTTC
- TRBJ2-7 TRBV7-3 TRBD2 CASSLNPGLAGRYEQYF TGTGCCAGCAGCTTAAACCCGGGACTAGCGGGAAGGTACGAGCAGTACTTC
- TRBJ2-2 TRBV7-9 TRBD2 CASSLGLAGAANTGELFF TGTGCCAGCAGCCTGGGACTAGCGGGAGCCGCGAACACCGGGGAGCTGTTTTTT
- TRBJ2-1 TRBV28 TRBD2 CASSLRASGGASNNEQFF TGTGCCAGCAGTTTAAGGGCTAGCGGGGGGGCTTCTAACAATGAGCAGTTCTTC
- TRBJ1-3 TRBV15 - CATRSGFSGNTIYF TGTGCCACCAGATCAGGGTTCTCTGGAAACACCATATATTTT
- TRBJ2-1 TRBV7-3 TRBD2 CASSSSSGVNEQFF TGTGCCAGCAGCTCAAGTAGCGGGGTCAATGAGCAGTTCTTC
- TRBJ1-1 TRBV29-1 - CSSRQGLNTEAFF TGCAGCTCCCGCCAGGGCCTGAACACTGAAGCTTTCTTT
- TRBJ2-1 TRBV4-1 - CASSPDRLNEQFF TGCGCCAGCAGCCCGGACAGACTAAATGAGCAGTTCTTC
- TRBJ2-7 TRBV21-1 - CASSKYPRWSLLDEQYF TGTGCCAGCAGCAAATATCCCCGGTGGTCCCTCTTAGACGAGCAGTACTTC
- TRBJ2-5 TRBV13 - CASSEKETQYF TGTGCCAGCAGCGAGAAAGAGACCCAGTACTTC
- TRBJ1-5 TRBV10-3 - CAISPSDSQPQHF TGTGCCATCTCCCCGTCCGACAGTCAGCCCCAGCATTTT
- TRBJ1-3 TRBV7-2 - CASTWSSGNTIYF TGTGCCAGCACCTGGAGCTCTGGAAACACCATATATTTT
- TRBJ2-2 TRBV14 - CASSQVQGTGELFF TGTGCCAGCAGCCAAGTGCAGGGCACCGGGGAGCTGTTTTTT
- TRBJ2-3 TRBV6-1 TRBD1 CAARRQGAVADTQYF TGTGCCGCCCGACGTCAGGGGGCTGTCGCAGATACGCAGTATTTT
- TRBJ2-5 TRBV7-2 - CASSLEALFGETQYF TGTGCCAGCAGCTTAGAAGCGCTGTTCGGGGAGACCCAGTACTTC
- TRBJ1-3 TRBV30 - CAWRPGGNTIYF TGTGCCTGGAGACCAGGTGGAAACACCATATATTTT
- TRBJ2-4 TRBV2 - CASGGLLAKNIQYF TGTGCCAGCGGAGGCCTTCTAGCCAAAAACATTCAGTACTTC
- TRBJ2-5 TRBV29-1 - CSAGRGDQETQYF TGCAGCGCGGGGCGGGGTGATCAAGAGACCCAGTACTTC
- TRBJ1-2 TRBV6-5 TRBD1 CASTGAGGYYGYTF TGTGCCAGCACGGGCGCAGGGGGATACTATGGCTACACCTTC
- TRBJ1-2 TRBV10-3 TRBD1 CAIYRDRGDYGYTF TGTGCCATCTACCGGGACAGGGGGGACTATGGCTACACCTTC
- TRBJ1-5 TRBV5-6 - CASSLELNQPQHF TGTGCCAGCAGCCTCGAGCTAAATCAGCCCCAGCATTTT
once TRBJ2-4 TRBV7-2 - CASSSRLNTNIQYF TGTGCCAGCAGCTCCCGACTAAATACTAACATTCAGTACTTC
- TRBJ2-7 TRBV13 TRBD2 CASSSRTSGSKEYEQYF TGTGCCAGCAGCTCCCGGACTAGCGGGAGCAAGGAGTACGAGCAGTACTTC